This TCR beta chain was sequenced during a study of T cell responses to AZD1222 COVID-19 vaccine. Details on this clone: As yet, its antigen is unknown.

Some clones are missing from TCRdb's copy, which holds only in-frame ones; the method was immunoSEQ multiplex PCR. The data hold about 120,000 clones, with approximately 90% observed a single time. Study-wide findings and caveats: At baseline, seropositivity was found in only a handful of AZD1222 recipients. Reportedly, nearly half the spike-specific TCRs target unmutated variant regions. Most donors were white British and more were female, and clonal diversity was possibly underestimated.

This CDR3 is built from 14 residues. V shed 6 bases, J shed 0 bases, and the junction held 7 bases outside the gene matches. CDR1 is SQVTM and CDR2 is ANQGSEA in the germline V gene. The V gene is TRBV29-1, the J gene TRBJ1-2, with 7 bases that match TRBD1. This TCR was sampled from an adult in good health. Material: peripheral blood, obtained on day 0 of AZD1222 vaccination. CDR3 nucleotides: TGCAGCGTCGACGCGGGACAGACTAACTATGGCTACACCTTC. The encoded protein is CSVDAGQTNYGYTF.